This T cell receptor beta chain was found in a study of cytomegalovirus exposure and HLA in healthy donors. Study at large: Ancestry clustering placed more than 65% of approximately 370 genotyped donors in the Caucasian-associated cluster.

Comments on this clone: No antigen is known for it.

The PCR ran on 60 Vbeta and 13 Jbeta primers. Produced via immunoSEQ multiplex PCR; TCRdb's table is partial and in-frame only. The sample lists roughly 160,000 clones; approximately 77% were seen once. The study's findings and limits: The study listed roughly 160 cytomegalovirus-associated TCR beta chains. When analyzed later, a missense DCLRE1C variant was found to be linked to TCR beta V- and J-gene trimming.

This CDR3 comprises 16 residues. Per germline, CDR1 SGHRS and CDR2 YFSETQ. V lost 2 bases to trimming and J lost 8 bases; unmatched junction nucleotides: 11. The receptor was derived from a man aged 45-60 years in good health and CMV-seropositive. What was sequenced was PBMCs. The chain links TRBV5-1 to TRBJ2-1; 9 bases align to TRBD2. This CDR3 is CASSLGVAGATDEQFF. The CDR3 DNA follows: TGCGCCAGCAGCTTAGGAGTAGCGGGGGCTACTGATGAGCAGTTCTTC.